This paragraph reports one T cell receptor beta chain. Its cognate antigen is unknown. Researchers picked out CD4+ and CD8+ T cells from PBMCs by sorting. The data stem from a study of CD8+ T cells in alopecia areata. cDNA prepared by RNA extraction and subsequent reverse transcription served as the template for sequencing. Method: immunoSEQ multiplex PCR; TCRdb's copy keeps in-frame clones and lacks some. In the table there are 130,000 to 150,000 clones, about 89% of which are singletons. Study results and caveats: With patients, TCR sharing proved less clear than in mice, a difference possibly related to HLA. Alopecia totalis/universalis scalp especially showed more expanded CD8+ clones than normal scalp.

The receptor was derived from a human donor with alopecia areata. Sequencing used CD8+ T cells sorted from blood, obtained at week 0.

DNA of the CDR3: TGTGCCAGCAGTTTTGCAGGAGGAACTCAGCCCCAGCATTTT. Translated: CASSFAGGTQPQHF. The chain uses TRBV27 and TRBJ1-5; the D is unclear. V was pared by 3 bases and J by 6 bases, with 12 bases between. From germline, CDR1 is MNHEY and CDR2 SMNVEV (reference sequence). The CDR3 length is 14 residues.